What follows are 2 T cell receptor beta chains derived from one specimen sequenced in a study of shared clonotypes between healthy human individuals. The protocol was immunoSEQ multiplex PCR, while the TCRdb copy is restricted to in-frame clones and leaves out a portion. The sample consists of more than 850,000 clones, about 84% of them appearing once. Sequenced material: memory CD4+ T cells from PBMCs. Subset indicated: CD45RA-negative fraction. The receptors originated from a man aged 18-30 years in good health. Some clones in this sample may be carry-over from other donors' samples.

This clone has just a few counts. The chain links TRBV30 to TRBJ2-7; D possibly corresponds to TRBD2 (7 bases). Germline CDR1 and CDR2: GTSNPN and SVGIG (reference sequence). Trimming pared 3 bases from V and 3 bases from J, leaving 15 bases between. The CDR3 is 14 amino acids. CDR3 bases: TGTGCCTGGAGGGCTAGCGGAGGGGGCTACGAGCAGTACTTC. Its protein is CAWRASGGGYEQYF. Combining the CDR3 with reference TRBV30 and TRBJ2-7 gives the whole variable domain SQTIHQWPATLVQPVGSPLSLECTVEGTSNPNLYWYRQAAGRGLQLLFYSVGIGQISSEVPQNLSASRPQDRQFILSSKKLLLSDSGFYLCAWRASGGGYEQYFGPGTRLTVT.

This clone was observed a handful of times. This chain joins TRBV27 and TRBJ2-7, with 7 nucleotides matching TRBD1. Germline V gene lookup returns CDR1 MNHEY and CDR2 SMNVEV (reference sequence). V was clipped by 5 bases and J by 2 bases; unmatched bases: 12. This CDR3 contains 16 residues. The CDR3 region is CASSASDRWGTYEQYF. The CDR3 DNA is TGTGCCAGCAGTGCCTCGGACAGGTGGGGAACCTACGAGCAGTACTTC.